These T cell receptor beta chains were read from a single sample in a study of response to subunit inactivated influenza vaccine. TCRdb reprocessed the RT-PCR reads via MiXCR and lists one record per CDR3 protein. This sample has 500,000 to 600,000 distinct CDR3 sequences; approximately 15% occur once, and the top ten carry over 8.5%. Specimen: PBMCs from blood, collected approximately 12 days after vaccination. These receptors all stem from a man over 45 who received an inactivated influenza vaccine. The CDR3 runs from the conserved cysteine through the conserved F or W. D genes are given only for firm matches. Clone size is given for some rows only: seen once, a few or many times, or a class if the clone is expanded.

J: TRBJ2-1
D: TRBD2
size: NA
V: TRBV7-8
CDR3: CASSQIAGVEQFF
DNA: TGTGCCAGCAGCCAGATAGCGGGGGTTGAGCAGTTCTTC

J: TRBJ2-3
D: TRBD2
size: many
V: TRBV24-1
CDR3: CATSDLRVGGSGDTQYF
DNA: TGTGCCACCAGTGATTTGAGGGTCGGCGGGAGTGGAGATACGCAGTATTTT

J: TRBJ2-2
D: NA
size: NA
V: TRBV6-5
CDR3: CASSSWEAGELFF
DNA: TGTGCCAGCAGTTCCTGGGAGGCCGGGGAGCTGTTTTTT

J: TRBJ2-3
D: NA
size: NA
V: TRBV7-2
CDR3: CASSLQAGISTDTQYF
DNA: TGTGCCAGCAGCTTACAAGCAGGGATTAGCACAGATACGCAGTATTTT

J: TRBJ1-1
D: NA
size: NA
V: TRBV5-1
CDR3: CASSGEVGNTEAFF
DNA: TGCGCCAGCAGCGGAGAAGTGGGAAACACTGAAGCTTTCTTT

J: TRBJ2-3
D: TRBD1
size: NA
V: TRBV5-1
CDR3: CASDPGTAAGSTDTQYF
DNA: TGCGCCAGCGATCCCGGGACAGCGGCGGGTAGCACAGATACGCAGTATTTT

J: TRBJ2-7
D: TRBD2
size: many
V: TRBV20-1
CDR3: CSAQDLAGGLYEQYF
DNA: TGCAGTGCCCAGGACCTAGCGGGAGGTTTGTACGAGCAGTACTTC

J: TRBJ1-1
D: TRBD1
size: few
V: TRBV12-3/TRBV12-4
CDR3: CASRSTGALNTEAFF
DNA: TGTGCCAGCAGATCCACAGGGGCCTTGAACACTGAAGCTTTCTTT

J: TRBJ2-5
D: TRBD2
size: NA
V: TRBV11-2
CDR3: CASSLVYTGGPETQYF
DNA: TGTGCCAGCAGCTTAGTTTACACGGGGGGGCCCGAGACCCAGTACTTC

J: TRBJ2-7
D: NA
size: NA
V: TRBV20-1
CDR3: CSANGEGGQYF
DNA: TGCAGTGCCAATGGGGAAGGCGGGCAGTACTTC

J: TRBJ1-2
D: NA
size: NA
V: TRBV3-1
CDR3: CASSQVPGGSGYTF
DNA: TGTGCCAGCAGCCAAGTCCCGGGGGGGTCCGGCTACACCTTC

J: TRBJ2-4
D: TRBD1
size: NA
V: TRBV14
CDR3: CASSQDLRTGQYF
DNA: TGTGCCAGCAGCCAAGATCTTAGGACAGGACAGTACTTC

J: TRBJ2-2
D: TRBD2
size: many
V: TRBV5-1
CDR3: CASRGSGRTQTNTGELFF
DNA: TGCGCCAGCAGAGGTAGCGGGAGGACTCAGACGAACACCGGGGAGCTGTTTTTT

J: TRBJ2-3
D: NA
size: many
V: TRBV5-6
CDR3: CASSFKDGGLSTDTQYF
DNA: TGTGCCAGCAGCTTTAAGGACGGAGGACTGTCCACAGATACGCAGTATTTT

J: TRBJ2-7
D: NA
size: NA
V: TRBV9
CDR3: CASSPRDASSLYF
DNA: TGTGCCAGCAGCCCCAGGGACGCCAGCTCCTTGTACTTC

J: TRBJ1-3
D: NA
size: few
V: TRBV4-1
CDR3: CASSQPGAGLGNTIYF
DNA: TGCGCCAGCAGCCAACCGGGGGCAGGGTTAGGAAACACCATATATTTT

J: TRBJ2-7
D: NA
size: few
V: TRBV5-5
CDR3: CASSWAQQGYEQYF
DNA: TGTGCCAGCAGCTGGGCTCAACAGGGATACGAGCAGTACTTC

J: TRBJ2-3
D: NA
size: few
V: TRBV7-8
CDR3: CASSHFSGTRTDTQYF
DNA: TGTGCCAGCAGCCATTTTAGCGGTACCCGCACAGATACGCAGTATTTT

J: TRBJ2-2
D: NA
size: few
V: TRBV30
CDR3: CAWSVKGSGELFF
DNA: TGTGCCTGGAGTGTTAAGGGGTCCGGGGAGCTGTTTTTT

J: TRBJ1-1
D: NA
size: few
V: TRBV12-3/TRBV12-4
CDR3: CASGRGEITEAFF
DNA: TGTGCCAGCGGGCGGGGGGAAATCACTGAAGCTTTCTTT

J: TRBJ2-3
D: TRBD2
size: few
V: TRBV14
CDR3: CASSPIIAGDEYF
DNA: TGTGCCAGCAGCCCAATAATAGCGGGAGATGAGTATTTT

J: TRBJ1-2
D: NA
size: NA
V: TRBV21-1
CDR3: CASSLGWTYGYTF
DNA: TGTGCCAGCAGCCTTGGCTGGACCTATGGCTACACCTTC

J: TRBJ2-3
D: NA
size: NA
V: TRBV20-1
CDR3: CSGTGGAADTQYF
DNA: TGTAGTGGCACTGGGGGGGCCGCAGATACGCAGTATTTT

J: TRBJ2-7
D: NA
size: few
V: TRBV7-6
CDR3: CASSLRGIPYEQYF
DNA: TGTGCCAGCAGCCTGAGGGGAATACCCTACGAGCAGTACTTC

J: TRBJ1-1
D: TRBD1
size: NA
V: TRBV4-3
CDR3: CASSQEVDRDTEAFF
DNA: TGCGCCAGCAGCCAAGAAGTCGACAGGGACACTGAAGCTTTCTTT

J: TRBJ2-5
D: TRBD1
size: NA
V: TRBV4-2
CDR3: CASSRLGTGLETQYF
DNA: TGTGCCAGCAGCCGATTAGGGACAGGCTTAGAGACCCAGTACTTC

J: TRBJ1-2
D: NA
size: many
V: TRBV5-1
CDR3: CASSLDSNYGYTF
DNA: TGCGCCAGCAGCTTGGACAGTAACTATGGCTACACCTTC

J: TRBJ2-7
D: TRBD1
size: NA
V: TRBV29-1
CDR3: CSVSRPGQISGEQYF
DNA: TGCAGCGTTTCGAGACCGGGACAGATCTCAGGGGAGCAGTACTTC

J: TRBJ2-1
D: TRBD2
size: NA
V: TRBV30
CDR3: CAWSPGTSFYNEQFF
DNA: TGTGCCTGGAGTCCCGGGACTAGCTTTTACAATGAGCAGTTCTTC

J: TRBJ1-2
D: NA
size: few
V: TRBV6-1
CDR3: CASSRTGETNYGYTF
DNA: TGTGCCAGCAGTCGGACCGGGGAGACCAACTATGGCTACACCTTC

J: TRBJ2-2
D: TRBD2
size: NA
V: TRBV5-1
CDR3: CASSFHSGSNTGELFF
DNA: TGCGCCAGCAGCTTTCATAGCGGGTCGAACACCGGGGAGCTGTTTTTT

J: TRBJ2-7
D: NA
size: NA
V: TRBV7-9
CDR3: CASSPTGMGEQYF
DNA: TGTGCCAGCAGCCCCACAGGGATGGGCGAGCAGTACTTC

J: TRBJ1-2
D: NA
size: once
V: TRBV7-9
CDR3: CASNPGGPYGYTF
DNA: TGTGCCAGCAACCCCGGGGGGCCCTATGGCTACACCTTC

J: TRBJ1-2
D: NA
size: NA
V: TRBV29-1
CDR3: CSVHQGDYGYTF
DNA: TGCAGCGTCCATCAAGGGGACTATGGCTACACCTTC

J: TRBJ1-4
D: TRBD1
size: few
V: TRBV5-1
CDR3: CASSPQDRAALFF
DNA: TGCGCCAGCAGCCCACAGGACAGGGCAGCACTGTTTTTT

J: TRBJ2-7
D: NA
size: NA
V: TRBV20-1
CDR3: CSAQSTARGEQYF
DNA: TGCAGTGCCCAATCGACAGCTAGAGGGGAGCAGTACTTC

J: TRBJ2-7
D: NA
size: NA
V: TRBV10-3
CDR3: CAISDPPAGANEQYF
DNA: TGTGCCATCAGTGACCCCCCGGCGGGGGCGAACGAGCAGTACTTC